This T cell receptor beta chain came from a study of chemoradiotherapy in HPV16-positive cancers. Generated by immunoSEQ multiplex PCR, the TCRdb table keeps only in-frame clones and is missing some. This table holds 15,000 to 20,000 clones, 75% to 80% found once. As regards this clone: Its target is unknown.

Points from the study as a whole: Candidate HPV-specific clones and E7-related TCR motifs grew in tumor during treatment.

This CDR3 comprises 16 residues. The germline V gene encodes CDR1 MDHEN and CDR2 SYDVKM. The V end lost 3 bases, the J end lost 4 bases, and 15 bases lay between the germline ends. The chain joins TRBV28 to TRBJ2-2, with D perhaps given as TRBD1 or TRBD2 (5 bases each). The sequence derives from a human donor with HPV-associated anogenital cancer. This sample was taken from a patient who underwent chemoradiotherapy. CDR3 protein: CASSFIGASGTGELFF. CDR3 DNA sequence: TGTGCCAGCAGTTTTATAGGGGCAAGCGGCACCGGGGAGCTGTTTTTT.